Listed here are 11 T cell receptor beta chains from one sample, sequenced in a study of shared clonotypes between healthy human individuals (dated by TCRdb to 2020 to 2022). Libraries came from the immunoSEQ multiplex PCR assay. The table was pulled from immuneACCESS by TCRdb, which kept in-frame rearrangements only. Such tables lose some clones; where checked, under half of the loss comes from unresolved V genes, and the rest has no known cause. For this sample there are around 2.3 million clones; approximately 95% appear just once. Around 0.13% of the sample rests with the top ten. Input material: naive CD4+ T cells sorted from blood. Taken with the paper, the label for cell subset or site translates to: CD45RA+ positively selected. The source of these receptors is a man younger than 35 in good health.

The chain employs TRBV19 and TRBJ1-1; 7 bases map to TRBD1. CDR1 is LNHDA and CDR2 is SQIVND in the germline V gene (reference sequence). The CDR3 spans 13 residues. The V segment lost 4 bases and the J segment 4 bases; nucleotides outside the gene matches: 3. In DNA, the CDR3 is TGTGCCAGTAGTAGAGGGACAGTCACTGAAGCTTTCTTT. This translates into CASSRGTVTEAFF.

The chain joins TRBV7-2 to TRBJ2-2, with 7 bases identical to TRBD2. Losses at the gene ends were 0 bases for V and 5 bases for J; bases not matched to a gene: 3. In germline, CDR1 is SGHTA, CDR2 FQGNSA. The CDR3 has 15 residues. This CDR3 reads CASSLALAATGELFF. The CDR3 DNA reads TGTGCCAGCAGCTTAGCCCTAGCGGCTACCGGGGAGCTGTTTTTT.

The chain recombines TRBV19 with TRBJ1-3; D remains ambiguous. Germline loops: CDR1 LNHDA, CDR2 SQIVND (reference sequence). The CDR3 length is 14 residues. Between the trimmed V and J ends, which lost 10 bases and 4 bases, there was a span of 17 bases. The CDR3 DNA follows: TGTGCCACCCGTCCCGAGGCGGCAGGAAACACCATATATTTT. Its translation: CATRPEAAGNTIYF.

This clone was observed a single time. Other DNA sequences within the sample encode an identical CDR3. The gene calls are TRBV5-4 and TRBJ2-3; D gene uncertain. The CDR3 extends over 13 amino acids. Per the germline V gene, CDR1 is SGHNT and CDR2 is YYREEE (reference sequence). Trimming shortened V by 1 base and J by 4 bases, and 7 bases separated the two germline ends. The CDR3 region has the DNA TGTGCCAGCAGCTTGCCCCTTGCAGATACGCAGTATTTT. Residues: CASSLPLADTQYF.

This clone has a handful of counts. The genes are TRBV30 and TRBJ2-2; D possibly corresponds to TRBD1 (5 bases). Trimming removed 2 bases from V and 1 base from J, with 8 bases in between. This CDR3 contains 14 residues. The germline CDR1 and CDR2 sequences are GTSNPN and SVGIG (reference sequence). CDR3 loop: CAWSWGRNTGELFF. DNA of the CDR3: TGTGCCTGGAGTTGGGGCAGGAACACCGGGGAGCTGTTTTTT.

The chain uses TRBV19 and TRBJ1-1; perhaps TRBD1 as D (5 bases). Trimming cost V 6 bases and J 10 bases, with 15 bases left between them. CDR1 is LNHDA and CDR2 is SQIVND in the germline V gene (reference sequence). This CDR3 is built from 12 residues. The CDR3 spells CASSIPGLGAFF. DNA for the CDR3: TGTGCCAGTAGCATTCCGGGACTTGGAGCTTTCTTT.

This clone was observed a few times. The sample carries other DNA sequences with the same CDR3. The rearrangement links TRBV7-9 to TRBJ1-1; TRBD1 matches 10 bases. Losses at the gene ends were 3 bases for V and 5 bases for J; bases not matched to a gene: 3. The CDR3 is made up of 14 amino acids. Germline V gives CDR1 SEHNR, CDR2 FQNEAQ (reference sequence). As DNA, the CDR3 is TGTGCCAGCAGCTTCGGACAGGGGGGGACTGAAGCTTTCTTT. Protein product: CASSFGQGGTEAFF.

The rearrangement links TRBV18 to TRBJ2-7, with 9 bases matching TRBD2. The germline V gene has CDR1 KGHSH and CDR2 LQKENI. J was trimmed by 3 bases and V by 3 bases; bases with no gene match: 6. The CDR3 has 15 amino acids. In DNA, the CDR3 is TGTGCCAGCTCACCGGGACTAGCCTTACACTACGAGCAGTACTTC. It is translated as CASSPGLALHYEQYF.

The chain has TRBV2 and TRBJ2-3; 9 bases fit TRBD2. This CDR3 contains 17 residues. With 6 bases clipped from V and 5 bases from J, the junction kept 15 bases outside the gene matches. Germline CDR1 reads SNHLY; CDR2 reads FYNNEI. DNA of the CDR3: TGTGCCAGCAGGGAGGATGTTAGCGGGAGTCGACGAGATACGCAGTATTTT. Protein sequence: CASREDVSGSRRDTQYF. The entire variable domain, with the rest obtained from reference TRBV2 and TRBJ2-3, is as follows: EPEVTQTPSHQVTQMGQEVILRCVPISNHLYFYWYRQILGQKVEFLVSFYNNEISEKSEIFDDQFSVERPDGSNFTLKIRSTKLEDSAMYFCASREDVSGSRRDTQYFGPGTRLTVL.

The chain has TRBV5-1 and TRBJ1-1; 8 positions match TRBD1. The germline gives CDR1 SGHRS, CDR2 YFSETQ. Losses at the gene ends were 2 bases for V and 10 bases for J; bases not matched to a gene: 7. This CDR3 comprises 13 residues. CDR3 nucleotide sequence: TGCGCCAGCAGCTTCGGGGGTCAGGGGGCAGCTTTCTTT. As protein: CASSFGGQGAAFF.

V and J are TRBV6-6 and TRBJ1-5, with TRBD1 matching over 12 bases. The CDR3 is 16 amino acids. Germline V gene sequence: CDR1 MNHNY, CDR2 SVGAGI (reference sequence). V lost 2 bases and J lost 6; bases outside the gene matches: 5. The CDR3 nucleotides read TGTGCCAGCAGTTACCCGGGACAGGGGGCGGTTCAGCCCCAGCATTTT. Translated: CASSYPGQGAVQPQHF.